Each of the 29 T cell receptor beta chains below was sequenced from the same sample in a study of T cell responses to AZD1222 COVID-19 vaccine. Clones were read by immunoSEQ multiplex PCR, and TCRdb kept only the in-frame ones, dropping some. The sample includes about 140,000 clones, roughly 90% of them seen just once. The starting material was peripheral blood, obtained on day 0 of AZD1222 vaccination. These receptors were obtained from an adult in good health.

V and J are TRBV5-3 and TRBJ1-1, with a weak D call TRBD1 (5 bases). TRBV5-3 is classed as an ORF, of uncertain function. V dropped 3 bases and J dropped 4 bases, with 16 bases sitting between them. This CDR3 contains 15 residues. The CDR3, as DNA: TGTGCCAGAAGCTCACCTACAGGTACGGTCACTGAAGCTTTCTTT. Translation: CARSSPTGTVTEAFF.

V usage is TRBV3-1 (or the pseudogene TRBV3-2) and J usage is TRBJ2-3, with 7 bases matching TRBD2. V dropped 3 bases and J dropped 2; count of bases not matched to a gene: 5. The CDR3 spans 15 residues. Germline lookup yields CDR1 LGHDT and CDR2 YNNKEL (reference sequence). CDR3 in amino acids: CASSHLAAFTDTQYF. As DNA, the CDR3 is TGTGCCAGCAGCCATCTAGCGGCGTTCACAGATACGCAGTATTTT.

The sample holds a few counts of this clone. The V call is TRBV13, the J call TRBJ1-6; 9 bases match TRBD1. CDR1 is PRHDT, CDR2 FYEKMQ, per germline (reference sequence). V gave up 3 bases and J gave up 7 bases; unmatched junction bases: 4. The CDR3 is 15 residues long. The CDR3, as DNA: TGTGCCAGCAGCTTTGGGACAGGGTGGAATTCACCCCTCCACTTT. Translation gives CASSFGTGWNSPLHF. Full variable domain (rest looked up from reference TRBV13 and TRBJ1-6): AAGVIQSPRHLIKEKRETATLKCYPIPRHDTVYWYQQGPGQDPQFLISFYEKMQSDKGSIPDRFSAQQFSDYHSELNMSSLELGDSALYFCASSFGTGWNSPLHFGNGTRLTVT.

The J gene is TRBJ2-3, the V gene TRBV3-1 (or the pseudogene TRBV3-2); D unclear. The CDR3 runs to 14 residues. The V end lost 0 bases, the J end lost 0 bases, and 4 bases lay between the germline ends. The V gene's germline CDR1 is LGHDT and CDR2 YNNKEL (reference sequence). CDR3 nucleotide sequence: TGTGCCAGCAGCCAAGACTTGAGCACAGATACGCAGTATTTT. Its translation: CASSQDLSTDTQYF.

The chain uses TRBV14 and TRBJ2-5; unclear D gene. Germline V gives CDR1 SGHDN, CDR2 FVKESK. V was trimmed by 3 bases and J by 2 bases, leaving 13 bases between them. The CDR3 is 15 amino acids. DNA of the CDR3: TGTGCCAGCAGCCATTTACCGGGCCTACAAGAGACCCAGTACTTC. This encodes CASSHLPGLQETQYF.

The chain has TRBV6-2 or TRBV6-3 and TRBJ2-5, with 9 bases aligning to TRBD1. Germline V gives CDR1 MNHEY, CDR2 SVGEGT. The CDR3 length is 15 residues. V shed 6 bases and J 4 bases; nucleotides not matched to a gene: 9. The CDR3 loop reads CASSPGTGPGETQYF. The CDR3 coding sequence is TGTGCCAGCAGCCCCGGGACAGGGCCGGGAGAGACCCAGTACTTC.

The rearrangement joins TRBV4-1 to TRBJ2-6; D tentatively fits TRBD1 or TRBD2 (5 bases each). CDR1 MGHRA and CDR2 YSYEKL come from the germline V gene. V dropped 4 bases and J dropped 4 bases, with 11 bases sitting between them. The CDR3 loop spans 15 amino acids. CDR3 nucleotides: TGCGCCAGCAGCCCGGCAGAGGGGGGGGCCAACGTCCTGACTTTC. Translation: CASSPAEGGANVLTF.

The V gene is TRBV5-1, the J gene TRBJ1-6, with 7 bases fitting TRBD1. This CDR3 is built from 13 residues. Germline CDR1 SGHRS, CDR2 YFSETQ. The trim removed 10 bases at V and 8 bases at J, leaving 9 bases unmatched. CDR3 region: CAPDRDWDSPLHF. In DNA, the CDR3 is TGCGCCCCCGACAGGGATTGGGATTCACCCCTCCACTTT.

V usage is TRBV7-9 and J usage is TRBJ2-7; TRBD2 might be the D (6 bases). The CDR3 has 13 residues. The germline gives CDR1 SEHNR, CDR2 FQNEAQ (reference sequence). The V end was cut by 1 base, the J end by 5 bases, with 9 bases between. As DNA, the CDR3 is TGTGCCAGCAGCTTAGGAGGACTAAACGAGCAGTACTTC. It codes for CASSLGGLNEQYF.

This clone was detected only once. The rearrangement links TRBV5-1 to TRBJ1-2, with unresolved D. With 1 base removed from V and 8 bases from J, the gap between germline ends came to 24 bases. Per the germline V gene, CDR1 is SGHRS and CDR2 is YFSETQ. This CDR3 has 17 amino acids. The CDR3 nucleotides read TGCGCCAGCAGCTTGACCGGTCAAGAGGGATGGATGGGAGGCTACACCTTC. Protein sequence: CASSLTGQEGWMGGYTF.

This clone was recorded only once. V is TRBV5-6 and J is TRBJ2-7; TRBD1 is a possible D gene (7 bases). The V and J ends lost 4 bases and 1 base respectively, with 21 bases between them. The germline V gene has CDR1 SGHDT and CDR2 YYEEEE. The CDR3 extends over 17 amino acids. CDR3 sequence reads: CASSPWRGTDKSYEQYF. The CDR3 coding sequence is TGTGCCAGCAGCCCCTGGAGGGGGACAGATAAATCCTACGAGCAGTACTTC.

This chain joins TRBV5-1 and TRBJ1-2, with 7 bases fitting TRBD1. V was clipped by 5 bases and J by 1 base; unmatched bases: 8. Per the germline V gene, CDR1 is SGHRS and CDR2 is YFSETQ. The CDR3 sequence is 15 residues long. The CDR3 spells CASRGNSGGNYGYTF. DNA of the CDR3: TGCGCCAGCAGGGGAAATTCAGGGGGTAACTATGGCTACACCTTC.

This clone has only one observation. This rearrangement joins TRBV30 to TRBJ1-2; the D gene is possibly TRBD1 (5 bases). Deletions cut 0 bases from V and 8 bases from J, with 16 bases between. Looked up from germline, CDR1 is GTSNPN and CDR2 is SVGIG (reference sequence). The CDR3 runs to 14 residues. The CDR3 bases are TGTGCCTGGAGTGTAGGGGCAGGGCCTGGGGGCTACACCTTC. Its protein product is CAWSVGAGPGGYTF.

The rearrangement links TRBV4-1 to TRBJ1-1, with 9 positions matching TRBD1. Germline lookup yields CDR1 MGHRA and CDR2 YSYEKL. The CDR3 is 15 residues long. V dropped 3 bases and J dropped 4; count of bases not matched to a gene: 6. This CDR3 is CASSQGQGSGTEAFF. The DNA of the CDR3 is TGCGCCAGCAGCCAGGGACAGGGCTCGGGCACTGAAGCTTTCTTT.

V gene TRBV9 combines with J gene TRBJ1-3; D is unclear. The CDR3 extends over 14 amino acids. The V and J ends lost 2 bases and 4 bases respectively, with 10 bases between them. Germline assignment: CDR1 SGDLS and CDR2 YYNGEE. CDR3 amino acids: CASSVGSTGNTIYF. CDR3 coding DNA: TGTGCCAGCAGCGTTGGCTCGACGGGAAACACCATATATTTT.

The chain uses TRBV28 and TRBJ2-5; D gene uncertain. V was clipped by 1 base and J by 9 bases, with 9 bases between them. CDR3 length: 12 residues. Germline V gives CDR1 MDHEN, CDR2 SYDVKM. The CDR3 DNA reads as TGTGCCAGCAGTTTATCTGGGGTGGCCCAGTACTTC. It encodes CASSLSGVAQYF.

This clone showed up just once. V usage is TRBV27 and J usage is TRBJ1-6; D is uncertain. The CDR3 spans 16 residues. V dropped 5 bases and J dropped 0 bases, with 11 bases sitting between them. CDR1 is MNHEY and CDR2 is SMNVEV in the germline V gene (reference sequence). CDR3 residues: CASSPISNSYNSPLHF. The CDR3 DNA reads as TGTGCCAGCAGTCCGATCAGCAACTCCTATAATTCACCCCTCCACTTT.

The V gene is TRBV3-1 (or the pseudogene TRBV3-2), the J gene TRBJ2-1; D tentatively fits TRBD1 or TRBD2 (5 bases each). This CDR3 comprises 13 residues. V gave up 5 bases and J gave up 12 bases, with 17 bases separating them. The germline CDR1 and CDR2 sequences are LGHDT and YNNKEL (reference sequence). CDR3 sequence: CASSWGYRAGQFF. In nucleotides, the CDR3 is TGTGCCAGCAGCTGGGGCTACCGGGCGGGGCAGTTCTTC.

The chain joins TRBV10-3 to TRBJ2-3, with 7 bases fitting TRBD2. The V segment lost 2 bases and the J segment 6 bases; nucleotides outside the gene matches: 8. The CDR3 extends over 15 amino acids. Germline V CDR1 and CDR2: ENHRY, SYGVKD. The CDR3 loop is CAISEMEAAGDTQYF. In nucleotides, the CDR3 is TGTGCCATCAGTGAGATGGAGGCAGCGGGGGATACGCAGTATTTT.

The rearrangement links TRBV4-1 to TRBJ2-1; D possibly uses TRBD1 or TRBD2 (5 bases each). CDR1 and CDR2 from the germline V gene are MGHRA and YSYEKL. V lost 1 base and J 7 bases, leaving 5 bases between the germline ends. The CDR3 sequence is 12 residues long. The CDR3 region has the DNA TGCGCCAGCAGCCAAGGGGGGAATGAGCAGTTCTTC. This sequence encodes CASSQGGNEQFF.

The chain joins TRBV7-8 to TRBJ1-1; D gene uncertain. V lost 4 bases and J lost 6, with 9 bases in between. Germline CDR1 reads SGHVS; CDR2 reads FQNEAQ. CDR3 size: 12 residues. This CDR3 reads CASSSQEPEAFF. CDR3 DNA: TGTGCCAGCAGCTCCCAGGAACCTGAAGCTTTCTTT. Based on the CDR3 plus reference TRBV7-8 and TRBJ1-1, the full variable domain is GAGVSQSPRYKVAKRGQDVALRCDPISGHVSLFWYQQALGQGPEFLTYFQNEAQLDKSGLPSDRFFAERPEGSVSTLKIQRTQQEDSAVYLCASSSQEPEAFFGQGTRLTVV.

The rearrangement uses TRBV5-1 and TRBJ2-2; TRBD1 matches at 9 bases. CDR1 is SGHRS, CDR2 YFSETQ, per germline. With V trimmed by 0 bases and J by 4 bases, 4 bases remained unmatched. This CDR3 comprises 16 residues. The CDR3 DNA reads TGCGCCAGCAGCTTGGGACAGGGGGGAATCACCGGGGAGCTGTTTTTT. This encodes CASSLGQGGITGELFF.

V and J are TRBV6-5 and TRBJ2-7; 10 positions agree with TRBD1. Germline V lookup: CDR1 MNHEY, CDR2 SVGAGI. V was pared by 6 bases and J by 2 bases, with 4 bases of the junction left unmatched. This CDR3 is 14 amino acids long. The CDR3 sequence is CASSKTGGTYEQYF. CDR3 DNA: TGTGCCAGCAGCAAGACAGGGGGCACCTACGAGCAGTACTTC.

The V and J genes are TRBV4-3 and TRBJ1-2, with 8 nucleotides matching TRBD1. Germline-derived CDR1 and CDR2 are LGHNA and YSLEER. Trimming took 1 base from V and 7 from J; bases not matched to a gene: 5. The CDR3 contains 14 residues. Here the CDR3 reads CASSQGAGGGGYTF. The DNA for the CDR3 is TGCGCCAGCAGCCAAGGAGCAGGGGGCGGTGGCTACACCTTC.

The V and J genes are TRBV28 and TRBJ1-6, with a tentative D call TRBD1 (6 bases). Germline CDR1 reads MDHEN; CDR2 reads SYDVKM. This CDR3 is built from 15 residues. Trimming left V 2 bases short and J 9 bases short, with 14 bases between. The chain's CDR3 is CASSLGGQVGSPLHF. In DNA, the CDR3 is TGTGCCAGCAGTTTAGGGGGGCAGGTTGGTTCACCCCTCCACTTT.

The chain combines TRBV30 with TRBJ2-3; D is possibly TRBD1 or TRBD2 (5 bases each). The germline V gene has CDR1 GTSNPN and CDR2 SVGIG (reference sequence). This CDR3 has 14 residues. Trimming shortened V by 3 bases and J by 2 bases, and 12 bases separated the two germline ends. The DNA of the CDR3 is TGTGCCTGGAGCGACTTGGGGGTCACAGATACGCAGTATTTT. It codes for CAWSDLGVTDTQYF.

About this clone: This sample includes further DNA sequences coding for the same CDR3. The CDR3 DNA reads TGTGCCAGCAGTTTGGGGGGCGGCTACACCTTC. Amino acids: CASSLGGGYTF. V is TRBV12-3 or TRBV12-4 and J is TRBJ1-2, with D perhaps TRBD1 (6 bases). The V end was cut by 3 bases, the J end by 8 bases, with 7 bases between. The CDR3 has 11 residues.

CDR3 amino acids: CASSLETTGGWTEAFF. CDR3 sequence (DNA): TGCGCCAGCAGCTTGGAAACGACCGGGGGCTGGACTGAAGCTTTCTTT. This rearrangement joins TRBV5-1 to TRBJ1-1, with D tentatively TRBD1 (6 bases). Germline CDR1 is SGHRS and CDR2 is YFSETQ. This CDR3 comprises 16 residues. V dropped 0 bases and J dropped 5 bases, with 17 bases sitting between them.

This chain links TRBV19 with TRBJ2-1, with D uncertain. V was shortened by 8 bases and J by 3 bases, with 17 bases between the two germline ends. Germline V gives CDR1 LNHDA, CDR2 SQIVND (reference sequence). CDR3 length: 15 amino acids. In nucleotides, the CDR3 is TGTGCCAGTTCAGCTTTAGCTACGATCTACAATGAGCAGTTCTTC. It specifies CASSALATIYNEQFF.